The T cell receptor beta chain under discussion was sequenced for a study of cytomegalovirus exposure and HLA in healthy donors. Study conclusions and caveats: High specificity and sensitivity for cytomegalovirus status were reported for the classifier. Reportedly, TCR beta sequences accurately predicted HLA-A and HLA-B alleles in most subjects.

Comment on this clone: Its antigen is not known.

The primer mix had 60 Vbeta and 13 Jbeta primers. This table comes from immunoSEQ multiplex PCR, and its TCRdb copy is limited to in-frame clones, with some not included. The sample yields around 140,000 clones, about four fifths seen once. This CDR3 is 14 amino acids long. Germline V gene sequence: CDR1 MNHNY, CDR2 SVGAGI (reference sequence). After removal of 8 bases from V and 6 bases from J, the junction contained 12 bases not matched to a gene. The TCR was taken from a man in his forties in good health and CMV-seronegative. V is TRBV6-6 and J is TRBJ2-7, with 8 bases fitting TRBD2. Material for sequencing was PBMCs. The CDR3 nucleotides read TGTGCCAGCTTGAACGGGGGGGCCGGTGGCGAGCAGTACTTC. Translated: CASLNGGAGGEQYF.